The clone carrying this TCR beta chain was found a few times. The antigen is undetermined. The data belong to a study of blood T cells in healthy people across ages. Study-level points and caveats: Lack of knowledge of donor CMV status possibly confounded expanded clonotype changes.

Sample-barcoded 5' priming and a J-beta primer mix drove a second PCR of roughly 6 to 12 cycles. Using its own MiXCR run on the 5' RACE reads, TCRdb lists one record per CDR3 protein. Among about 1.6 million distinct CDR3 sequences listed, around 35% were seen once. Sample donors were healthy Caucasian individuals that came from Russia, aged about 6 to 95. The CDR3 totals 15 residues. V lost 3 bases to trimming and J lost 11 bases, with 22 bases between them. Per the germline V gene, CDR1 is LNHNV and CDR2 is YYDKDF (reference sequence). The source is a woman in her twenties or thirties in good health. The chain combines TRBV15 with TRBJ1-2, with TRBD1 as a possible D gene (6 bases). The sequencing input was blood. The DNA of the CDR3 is TGTGCCACCAGCAGCAGGGGAAGCTCTACCATAGCGTACACCTTC. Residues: CATSSRGSSTIAYTF. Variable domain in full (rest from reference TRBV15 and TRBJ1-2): DAMVIQNPRYQVTQFGKPVTLSCSQTLNHNVMYWYQQKSSQAPKLLFHYYDKDFNNEADTPDNFQSRRPNTSFCFLDIRSPGLGDTAMYLCATSSRGSSTIAYTFGSGTRLTVV.